The source of this T cell receptor (beta chain) is a study of blood T cells in healthy people across ages. V lost 5 bases and J lost 6; bases outside the gene matches: 5. CDR3 size: 15 residues. The germline CDR1 and CDR2 sequences are SSHAT and FNYEAQ (reference sequence). Combining a sample-barcoded 5' primer with a J-beta primer mix, a second PCR ran for about 6 to 12 cycles. Each cDNA molecule was tagged by a template-switch adaptor with 12 random nucleotides. TCRdb re-called the 5' RACE reads with MiXCR, one entry per CDR3 protein. This table has over 1,500,000 distinct CDR3 sequences, 30% to 40% appearing once.

This rearrangement joins TRBV7-7 to TRBJ2-1; 12 nucleotides agree with TRBD2. This sequence originates from a human donor in good health. Sequencing was carried out using blood. CDR3 bases: TGTGCCAGCAGCGTTGGACTAGCGGGGCCCAATGAGCAGTTCTTC. The encoded protein is CASSVGLAGPNEQFF.